Below, one T cell receptor beta chain is given with its context. The sample belongs to a study of T cells in localized non-small cell lung cancer. This CDR3 is built from 14 residues. Per the germline V gene, CDR1 is MGHRA and CDR2 is YSYEKL. V was cut by 0 bases and J by 7 bases, with 10 bases left in between. Profiled with immunoSEQ multiplex PCR; TCRdb holds only in-frame clones, not every one. The sample consists of fewer than 50,000 clones, about nine tenths of them appearing once. The material sequenced was peripheral blood mononuclear cells, taken before any cancer treatment. The rearrangement links TRBV4-1 to TRBJ1-5; no clear D. The sequence was collected from a male donor at least 60 years old with stage II lung adenocarcinoma. CDR3 region: CASSQDRAVQPQHF. The DNA for the CDR3 is TGCGCCAGCAGCCAAGATCGGGCTGTACAGCCCCAGCATTTT.